The 6 T cell receptor beta chains presented below share a single source sample, sequenced in a study of blood T cell repertoires in COVID-19. The assay was immunoSEQ multiplex PCR, and TCRdb's table has in-frame clones only and misses some. The repertoire has under 400,000 clones, almost 90% of them found once; the top ten carry 6.5%. The sequenced sample was peripheral blood. These TCRs come from a man aged 18 to 29 with active or convalescent COVID-19.

V and J are TRBV9 and TRBJ2-1, with 8 bases aligning to TRBD2. The CDR3 consists of 17 residues. Trimming cost V 4 bases and J 0 bases; bases outside gene matches: 9. Germline values: CDR1 SGDLS, CDR2 YYNGEE. CDR3 DNA sequence: TGTGCCAGCAGCCCTCTAGCGGGCAAAAGCTCCTACAATGAGCAGTTCTTC. It codes for CASSPLAGKSSYNEQFF.

This chain uses TRBV19 with TRBJ2-1; tentatively, D is TRBD1 (5 bases). Germline CDR1 reads LNHDA; CDR2 reads SQIVND (reference sequence). V lost 7 bases, J lost 6 bases, and 13 bases lay in between. The CDR3 is 13 residues long. Here the CDR3 DNA reads TGTGCCAGTAATTCTCAGGGTATCAATGAGCAGTTCTTC. It specifies CASNSQGINEQFF.

The chain employs TRBV24-1 and TRBJ2-2; 10 bases match TRBD1. Trimming cost V 5 bases and J 5 bases; bases outside gene matches: 10. CDR3 length equals 17 residues. The germline V gene encodes CDR1 KGHDR and CDR2 SFDVKD. CDR3 DNA sequence: TGTGCCACCAGTGCTCAGCCGGGACAGGGGAAAACCGGGGAGCTGTTTTTT. Translation: CATSAQPGQGKTGELFF.

The gene calls are TRBV6-5 and TRBJ2-7; 8 positions match TRBD1. V lost 4 bases, J lost 4 bases, and 6 bases stayed unmatched. In germline, CDR1 is MNHEY, CDR2 SVGAGI. CDR3 size: 14 residues. CDR3 in DNA: TGTGCCAGCAGTTCGGGACAGGAGATATACGAGCAGTACTTC. Protein: CASSSGQEIYEQYF.

V usage is TRBV19 and J usage is TRBJ2-1; D remains unclear. The length of the CDR3 is 15 residues. V lost 3 bases, J lost 7 bases, and 16 bases lay in between. Germline values: CDR1 LNHDA, CDR2 SQIVND (reference sequence). The CDR3 bases are TGTGCCAGTAGTATGTTCGAGTCGTTCGGGAATGAGCAGTTCTTC. The encoded protein is CASSMFESFGNEQFF.

This clone occurred once. V usage is TRBV2 and J usage is TRBJ1-4; D remains ambiguous. The germline V and J ends were trimmed by 4 bases and 8 bases, with 11 bases remaining between them. Looked up from germline, CDR1 is SNHLY and CDR2 is FYNNEI. This CDR3 has 13 amino acids. The CDR3 is CASSGGQYEKLFF. Here the CDR3 DNA reads TGTGCCAGCAGTGGCGGTCAGTACGAAAAACTGTTTTTT. The full variable domain, completed using reference TRBV2 and TRBJ1-4, is EPEVTQTPSHQVTQMGQEVILRCVPISNHLYFYWYRQILGQKVEFLVSFYNNEISEKSEIFDDQFSVERPDGSNFTLKIRSTKLEDSAMYFCASSGGQYEKLFFGSGTQLSVL.